This T cell receptor (beta chain) was found in a study of neurological immune-mediated disorders. Study-wide points: Neither clinical nor MRI features showed any association with the multiple sclerosis repertoire cluster, and the authors stated that larger cohorts are needed.

Each CDR3 protein gets one entry after TCRdb re-called the 5' RACE reads with MiXCR. The sample lists about 59,000 distinct CDR3 sequences, around 3.4% occurring once. This clonotype was detected ten times or more. The antigen remains undetermined. The origin of this receptor is a young woman with multiple sclerosis. Sequencing was performed on PBMCs.

Here the CDR3 reads CSARRAGDTDTQYF. Here the CDR3 DNA reads TGCAGCGCAAGGCGAGCGGGGGACACAGATACGCAGTATTTT. The chain links TRBV20-1 to TRBJ2-3, with 8 bases identical to TRBD2. The germline V gene encodes CDR1 DFQATT and CDR2 SNEGSKA (reference sequence). The CDR3 loop spans 14 amino acids.